This entry concerns a single T cell receptor (beta chain). Antigen: not known. Preparation of the TCRbeta library involved a method that used unique molecular identifiers. One entry per CDR3 protein, called by TCRdb with MiXCR from the PCR reads. The sample has about 980,000 distinct CDR3 sequences, around 30% seen once. The data originate from a study of T-cell reconstitution after alpha-beta-depleted transplantation in children. Study-wide results and caveats: Reported findings indicate that, about two months after transplant, alpha-beta T cells came from several hundred expanded clones, which were derived from non-depleted graft cells. The authors attributed T-cell counts and diversity one year after transplant mostly to newly produced T cells. Certain patients had high TCRbeta diversity at day 60, and it came from recipient T cells and thymic progenitors that survived.

V lost 5 bases to trimming and J lost 1 base, with 11 bases between them. There are 13 residues in the CDR3. Germline V gene data show CDR1 as SQVTM and CDR2 as ANQGSEA. The material sequenced was PBMCs, mostly from graft donor cells, taken 360 days after TCRalphabeta/CD19-depleted stem cell transplant. The clonotype was recovered from a boy younger than two who had a stem cell transplant for SCID, so the T cells may come from the graft donor. The rearrangement uses TRBV29-1 and TRBJ1-1; the D is unclear. CDR3 DNA: TGCAGCGTTTCGCCCCTGGGGAACACTGAAGCTTTCTTT. It encodes CSVSPLGNTEAFF.